Following are 21 T cell receptor beta chains from one sample sequenced in a study of CD8+ T cells in alopecia areata. Extraction and reverse transcription of RNA yielded cDNA as the sequencing template. TCRdb's table, derived via immunoSEQ multiplex PCR, lists solely in-frame clones and lacks some. Here the sample spans 250,000 or so clones, 65% to 70% being singletons. The sequenced sample was CD4+ T cells sorted from blood, obtained at week 0. The receptors come from a human donor with alopecia areata.

This clone was found a few times. The chain joins TRBV5-6 to TRBJ1-5; D ambiguous. The CDR3 has 13 amino acids. V dropped 1 base and J dropped 4 bases, with 6 bases sitting between them. Germline values: CDR1 SGHDT, CDR2 YYEEEE. The CDR3 protein is CASSLSTNQPQHF. The CDR3 coding sequence is TGTGCCAGCAGCTTGAGTACGAATCAGCCCCAGCATTTT.

The chain joins TRBV2 to TRBJ2-7; D is tentatively TRBD1 or TRBD2 (5 bases each). Per germline, CDR1 SNHLY and CDR2 FYNNEI. The CDR3 extends over 15 amino acids. Trimming removed 6 bases at V and 2 bases at J, with 17 bases between. DNA for the CDR3: TGTGCCAGCAGCTACTCCAGGGACCCCACCTACGAGCAGTACTTC. Translation gives CASSYSRDPTYEQYF.

This chain joins TRBV18 and TRBJ2-3, with 9 bases aligning to TRBD1. Looked up from germline, CDR1 is KGHSH and CDR2 is LQKENI. Trimming took 3 bases from V and 4 from J; bases not matched to a gene: 2. The CDR3 runs 14 residues. CDR3 residues: CASSPGTGSDTQYF. For the CDR3, the DNA is TGTGCCAGCTCACCCGGGACAGGGTCAGATACGCAGTATTTT.

This sequence joins TRBV2 and TRBJ1-5; 7 nucleotides match TRBD1. The CDR3 covers 16 residues. Losses at the gene ends were 0 bases for V and 6 bases for J; bases not matched to a gene: 8. Germline loops: CDR1 SNHLY, CDR2 FYNNEI. CDR3: CASSEAGGQVFQPQHF. In DNA, the CDR3 is TGTGCCAGCAGTGAAGCGGGAGGACAGGTATTTCAGCCCCAGCATTTT.

The V and J genes are TRBV30 and TRBJ1-6; TRBD1 matches at 7 bases. V lost 0 bases to trimming and J lost 9 bases; unmatched junction nucleotides: 5. CDR3 length: 14 residues. CDR1 and CDR2 from the germline V gene are GTSNPN and SVGIG (reference sequence). The CDR3 loop is CAWSVDRVSSPLHF. The CDR3 DNA is TGTGCCTGGAGTGTCGACAGGGTTTCTTCACCCCTCCACTTT.

The chain joins TRBV29-1 to TRBJ2-7, with 10 nucleotides matching TRBD2. J was trimmed by 4 bases and V by 1 base; bases with no gene match: 7. Germline V gene lookup returns CDR1 SQVTM and CDR2 ANQGSEA. The CDR3 runs 15 residues. CDR3 loop: CSVEVKLAGRYEQYF. CDR3 DNA sequence: TGCAGCGTTGAAGTGAAACTAGCGGGGAGATACGAGCAGTACTTC.

This rearrangement joins TRBV9 to TRBJ2-6; TRBD2 is a possible D gene (6 bases). The CDR3 is 17 amino acids. CDR1 SGDLS and CDR2 YYNGEE come from the germline V gene. Deletions cut 4 bases from V and 4 bases from J, with 18 bases between. The DNA of the CDR3 is TGTGCCAGCAGCTCGGGCGGCGGGGCGGTAGGGGCCAACGTCCTGACTTTC. This sequence encodes CASSSGGGAVGANVLTF.

The chain has TRBV9 and TRBJ2-5; D unclear. Trimming took 4 bases from V and 4 from J, leaving 11 bases between them. Per germline, CDR1 SGDLS and CDR2 YYNGEE. The CDR3 loop spans 13 amino acids. CDR3 nucleotides: TGTGCCAGCAGCCCAGGACCCGGAGAGACCCAGTACTTC. Translating gives CASSPGPGETQYF.

The chain recombines TRBV30 with TRBJ2-7, with D unresolved. Trimming shortened V by 3 bases and J by 3 bases, and 12 bases separated the two germline ends. Germline V gene sequence: CDR1 GTSNPN, CDR2 SVGIG (reference sequence). The CDR3 is 13 residues long. The CDR3 DNA reads as TGTGCCTGGAGCGCCGAACAAGGCTACGAGCAGTACTTC. It translates to CAWSAEQGYEQYF.

Only a few counts were recorded for this clone. This sequence joins TRBV19 and TRBJ1-2; 11 bases map to TRBD1. The germline V gene encodes CDR1 LNHDA and CDR2 SQIVND (reference sequence). V trimming: 5 bases; J trimming: 14 bases; junction bases outside the gene matches: 7. The CDR3 consists of 12 residues. The CDR3 DNA sequence: TGTGCCAGTAGTCCCGGACAGGGGGCTGGAACCTTC. Encoded protein: CASSPGQGAGTF.

This rearrangement joins TRBV30 to TRBJ2-4, with D perhaps TRBD2 (6 bases). V was shortened by 0 bases and J by 11 bases, with 14 bases between the two germline ends. Germline-derived CDR1 and CDR2 are GTSNPN and SVGIG (reference sequence). The length of the CDR3 is 13 residues. The CDR3 loop reads CAWSVGGRGLQYF. DNA for the CDR3: TGTGCCTGGAGTGTCGGGGGAAGAGGCCTTCAGTACTTC.

The sample holds a few counts of this clone. This rearrangement joins TRBV30 to TRBJ1-1, with TRBD1 as a possible D gene (6 bases). There are 12 residues in the CDR3. Germline CDR1 reads GTSNPN; CDR2 reads SVGIG (reference sequence). V gave up 0 bases and J gave up 12 bases, with 14 bases separating them. The chain's CDR3 is CAWSVGGARTFF. CDR3 in DNA: TGTGCCTGGAGTGTTGGGGGGGCGAGGACTTTCTTT.

The V and J genes are TRBV27 and TRBJ1-6; D ambiguous. The V gene's germline CDR1 is MNHEY and CDR2 SMNVEV (reference sequence). The CDR3 has 16 residues. Trimming stripped 8 bases from V and 3 bases from J, with 17 bases between. The chain's CDR3 is CASRSRFGLYNSPLHF. CDR3 bases: TGTGCCAGCCGGTCCCGGTTCGGACTCTATAATTCACCCCTCCACTTT.

The chain joins TRBV10-3 to TRBJ2-7; D perhaps matches TRBD1 (6 bases). The CDR3 has 12 residues. Trimming cost V 10 bases and J 6 bases, with 16 bases left between them. CDR1 and CDR2 from the germline V gene are ENHRY and SYGVKD. The CDR3 reads CANRDKGGEQYF. Here the CDR3 DNA reads TGTGCCAACCGGGACAAAGGAGGCGAGCAGTACTTC.

J is TRBJ2-7 and V is TRBV30; 7 bases align to TRBD1. Germline loops: CDR1 GTSNPN, CDR2 SVGIG (reference sequence). The CDR3 totals 14 residues. V shed 3 bases and J 3 bases; nucleotides not matched to a gene: 8. CDR3 amino acids: CAWRRQGRNYEQYF. The CDR3 DNA reads as TGTGCCTGGAGGCGACAGGGAAGAAACTACGAGCAGTACTTC.

CDR3 bases: TGTGCCAGCAGCCAAGATCGGGCGCACCAAGAGACCCAGTACTTC. Translating it yields CASSQDRAHQETQYF. The chain uses TRBV4-2 and TRBJ2-5; the D is unclear. CDR3 length: 15 amino acids. V was clipped by 0 bases and J by 0 bases, with 8 bases between them. Germline-derived CDR1 and CDR2 are LGHNA and YNFKEQ.

By sample share, this clone is medium-sized. The chain combines TRBV10-3 with TRBJ1-3; D ambiguous. This CDR3 is 12 amino acids long. V was trimmed by 10 bases and J by 0 bases, leaving 7 bases between them. From germline, CDR1 is ENHRY and CDR2 SYGVKD. CDR3 loop: CATISSGNTIYF. DNA for the CDR3: TGTGCCACCATTAGCTCTGGAAACACCATATATTTT.

The V gene is TRBV19, the J gene TRBJ2-1; the match to TRBD1 covers 9 bases. The ends lost 3 bases at V and 5 bases at J; junction bases unmatched: 8. This CDR3 has 16 amino acids. Germline V gene lookup returns CDR1 LNHDA and CDR2 SQIVND (reference sequence). The CDR3: CASSMPGTGLDNEQFF. The CDR3 nucleotides are TGTGCCAGTAGTATGCCCGGGACAGGGCTCGACAATGAGCAGTTCTTC. The variable domain in full, with the rest retrieved from reference TRBV19 and TRBJ2-1, is DGGITQSPKYLFRKEGQNVTLSCEQNLNHDAMYWYRQDPGQGLRLIYYSQIVNDFQKGDIAEGYSVSREKKESFPLTVTSAQKNPTAFYLCASSMPGTGLDNEQFFGPGTRLTVL.

This clone was found a few times. The J gene is TRBJ1-1, the V gene TRBV4-3, with D possibly matching TRBD1 (6 bases). Between the trimmed V and J ends, which lost 1 base and 1 base, there was a span of 13 bases. The CDR3 runs 16 residues. The germline CDR1 and CDR2 sequences are LGHNA and YSLEER. The CDR3 here is CASSQGAGAANTEAFF. In DNA, the CDR3 is TGCGCCAGCAGCCAAGGAGCGGGGGCGGCGAACACTGAAGCTTTCTTT.

V usage is TRBV29-1 and J usage is TRBJ2-7; D uncertain. The CDR3 loop spans 14 amino acids. Trimming pared 4 bases from V and 5 bases from J, leaving 18 bases between. In germline, CDR1 is SQVTM, CDR2 ANQGSEA. The CDR3 protein is CSVVPDLFSDEQYF. The DNA for the CDR3 is TGCAGCGTTGTCCCTGATTTGTTTTCTGACGAGCAGTACTTC.

The chain couples TRBV7-2 to TRBJ2-7; D is uncertain. V lost 1 base, J lost 5 bases, and 12 bases lay in between. Germline V gene lookup returns CDR1 SGHTA and CDR2 FQGNSA. The CDR3 spans 14 residues. CDR3 DNA sequence: TGTGCCAGCAGCTTAGGTCGGACGGCCAACGAGCAGTACTTC. It codes for CASSLGRTANEQYF.